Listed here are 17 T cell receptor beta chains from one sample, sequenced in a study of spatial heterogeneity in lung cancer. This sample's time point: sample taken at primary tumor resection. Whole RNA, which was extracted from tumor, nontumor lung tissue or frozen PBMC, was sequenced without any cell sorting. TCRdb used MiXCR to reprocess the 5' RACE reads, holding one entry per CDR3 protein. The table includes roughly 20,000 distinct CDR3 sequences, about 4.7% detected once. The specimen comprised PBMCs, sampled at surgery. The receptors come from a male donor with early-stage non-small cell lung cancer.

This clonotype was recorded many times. The CDR3 DNA reads TGCGCCAGCAGCTTGAGCAGGCCCCCGTACCAAGAGACCCAGTACTTC. Its protein product is CASSLSRPPYQETQYF. The chain combines TRBV5-1 with TRBJ2-5; D gene uncertain. The CDR3 has 16 residues. Trimming removed 1 base from V and 0 bases from J, with 13 bases in between. The germline CDR1 and CDR2 sequences are SGHRS and YFSETQ. Full variable domain (rest looked up from reference TRBV5-1 and TRBJ2-5): KAGVTQTPRYLIKTRGQQVTLSCSPISGHRSVSWYQQTPGQGLQFLFEYFSETQRNKGNFPGRFSGRQFSNSRSEMNVSTLELGDSALYLCASSLSRPPYQETQYFGPGTRLLVL.

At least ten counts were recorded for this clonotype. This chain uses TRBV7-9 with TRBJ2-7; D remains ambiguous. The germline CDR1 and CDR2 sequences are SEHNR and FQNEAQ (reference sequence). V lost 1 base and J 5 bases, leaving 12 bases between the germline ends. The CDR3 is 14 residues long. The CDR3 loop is CASSLDHGRNEQYF. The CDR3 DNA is TGTGCCAGCAGCTTAGATCATGGCAGAAACGAGCAGTACTTC.

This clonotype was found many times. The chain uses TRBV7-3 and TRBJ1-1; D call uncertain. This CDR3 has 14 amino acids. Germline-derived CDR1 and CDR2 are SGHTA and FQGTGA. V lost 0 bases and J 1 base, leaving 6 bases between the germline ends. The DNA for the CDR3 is TGTGCCAGCAGCTTAACCCCGGAGAACACTGAAGCTTTCTTT. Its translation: CASSLTPENTEAFF.

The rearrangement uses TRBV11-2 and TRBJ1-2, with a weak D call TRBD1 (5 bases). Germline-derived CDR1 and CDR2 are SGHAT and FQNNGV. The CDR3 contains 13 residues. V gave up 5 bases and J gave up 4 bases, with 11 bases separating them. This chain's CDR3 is CASSRGEGYGYTF. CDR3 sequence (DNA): TGTGCCAGCAGCAGAGGGGAGGGCTATGGCTACACCTTC.

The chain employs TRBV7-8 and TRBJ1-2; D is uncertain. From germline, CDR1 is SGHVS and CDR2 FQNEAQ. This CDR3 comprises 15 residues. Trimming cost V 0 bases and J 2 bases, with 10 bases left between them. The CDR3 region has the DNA TGTGCCAGCAGCTTAGCCCGACCGGAGAACTATGGCTACACCTTC. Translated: CASSLARPENYGYTF.

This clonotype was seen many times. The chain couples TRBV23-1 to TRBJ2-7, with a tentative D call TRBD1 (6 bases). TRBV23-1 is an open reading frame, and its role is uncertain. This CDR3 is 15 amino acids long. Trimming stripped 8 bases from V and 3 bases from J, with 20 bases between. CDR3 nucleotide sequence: TGCGCCAGCCTAAACCAGGGGTCCCCTAACTACGAGCAGTACTTC. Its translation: CASLNQGSPNYEQYF.

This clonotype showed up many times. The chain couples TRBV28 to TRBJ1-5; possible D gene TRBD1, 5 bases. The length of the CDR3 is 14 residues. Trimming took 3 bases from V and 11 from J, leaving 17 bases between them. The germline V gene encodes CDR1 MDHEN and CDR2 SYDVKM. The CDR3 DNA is TGTGCCAGCAGTTTTGTGTCCGGGGGTACGGCCCAGCATTTT. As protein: CASSFVSGGTAQHF.

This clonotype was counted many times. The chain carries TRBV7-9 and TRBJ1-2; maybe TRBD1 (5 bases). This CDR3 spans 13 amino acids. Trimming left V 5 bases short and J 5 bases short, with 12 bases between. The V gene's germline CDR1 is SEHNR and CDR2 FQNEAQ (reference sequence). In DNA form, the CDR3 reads TGTGCCAGCAGCCAAACTCCAGGGTATGGCTACACCTTC. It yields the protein CASSQTPGYGYTF.

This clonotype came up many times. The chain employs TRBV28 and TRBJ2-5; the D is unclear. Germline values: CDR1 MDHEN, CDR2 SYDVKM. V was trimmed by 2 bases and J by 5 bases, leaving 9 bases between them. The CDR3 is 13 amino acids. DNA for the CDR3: TGTGCCAGCAGTTTAGGGTTTAGGGAGACCCAGTACTTC. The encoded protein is CASSLGFRETQYF.

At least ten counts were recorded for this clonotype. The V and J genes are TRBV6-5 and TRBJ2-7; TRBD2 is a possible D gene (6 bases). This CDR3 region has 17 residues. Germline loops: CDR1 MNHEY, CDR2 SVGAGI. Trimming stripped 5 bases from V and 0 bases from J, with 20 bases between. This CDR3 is CASSHTQSGPSSYEQYF. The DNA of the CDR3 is TGTGCCAGCAGTCATACCCAAAGCGGGCCCAGCTCCTACGAGCAGTACTTC.

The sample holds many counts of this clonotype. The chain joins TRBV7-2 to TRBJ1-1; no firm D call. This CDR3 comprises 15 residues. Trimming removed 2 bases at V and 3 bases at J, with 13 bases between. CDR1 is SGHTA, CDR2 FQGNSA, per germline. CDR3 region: CASSLTSGVDTEAFF. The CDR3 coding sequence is TGTGCCAGCAGCTTAACTTCCGGAGTCGACACTGAAGCTTTCTTT.

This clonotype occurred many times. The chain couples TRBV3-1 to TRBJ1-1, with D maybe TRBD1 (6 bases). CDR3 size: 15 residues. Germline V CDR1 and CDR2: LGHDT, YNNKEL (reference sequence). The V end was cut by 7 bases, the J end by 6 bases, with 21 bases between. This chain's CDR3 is CASTQRYPGVSEAFF. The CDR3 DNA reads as TGTGCCAGCACCCAGAGGTATCCAGGGGTCTCTGAAGCTTTCTTT.

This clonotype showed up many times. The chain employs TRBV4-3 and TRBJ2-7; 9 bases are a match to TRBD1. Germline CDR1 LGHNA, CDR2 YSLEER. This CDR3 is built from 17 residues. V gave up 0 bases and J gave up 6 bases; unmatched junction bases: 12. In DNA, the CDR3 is TGCGCCAGCAGCCAAGATTTGGGGGACAGGGTTTTGGGCGAGCAGTACTTC. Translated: CASSQDLGDRVLGEQYF.

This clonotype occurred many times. In nucleotides, the CDR3 is TGCAGTGCTAGAGAGAAGCGGGGGCCCTACAATGAGCAGTTCTTC. Residues: CSAREKRGPYNEQFF. The V and J genes are TRBV20-1 and TRBJ2-1; 8 bases agree with TRBD2. The trim removed 0 bases at V and 2 bases at J, leaving 3 bases unmatched. The germline V gene encodes CDR1 DFQATT and CDR2 SNEGSKA (reference sequence). The CDR3 has 15 residues.

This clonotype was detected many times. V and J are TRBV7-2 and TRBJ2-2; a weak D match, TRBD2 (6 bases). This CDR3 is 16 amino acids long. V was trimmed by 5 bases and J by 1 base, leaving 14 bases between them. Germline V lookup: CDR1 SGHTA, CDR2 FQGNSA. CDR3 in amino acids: CASSHMAGLNTGELFF. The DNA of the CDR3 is TGTGCCAGCAGCCACATGGCGGGGTTGAACACCGGGGAGCTGTTTTTT.

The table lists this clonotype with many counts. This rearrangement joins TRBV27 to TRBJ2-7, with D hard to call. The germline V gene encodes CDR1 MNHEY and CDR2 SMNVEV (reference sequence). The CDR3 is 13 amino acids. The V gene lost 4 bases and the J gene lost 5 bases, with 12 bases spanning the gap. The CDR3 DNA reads TGTGCCAGCAGTTACCGGGCCCGGGACGAGCAGTACTTC. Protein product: CASSYRARDEQYF.

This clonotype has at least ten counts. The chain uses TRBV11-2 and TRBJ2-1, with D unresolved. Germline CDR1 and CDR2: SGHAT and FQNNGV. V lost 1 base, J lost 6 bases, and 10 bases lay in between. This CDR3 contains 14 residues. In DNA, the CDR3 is TGTGCCAGCAGCTTAGTGCGGAACCCCAATGAGCAGTTCTTC. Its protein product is CASSLVRNPNEQFF.